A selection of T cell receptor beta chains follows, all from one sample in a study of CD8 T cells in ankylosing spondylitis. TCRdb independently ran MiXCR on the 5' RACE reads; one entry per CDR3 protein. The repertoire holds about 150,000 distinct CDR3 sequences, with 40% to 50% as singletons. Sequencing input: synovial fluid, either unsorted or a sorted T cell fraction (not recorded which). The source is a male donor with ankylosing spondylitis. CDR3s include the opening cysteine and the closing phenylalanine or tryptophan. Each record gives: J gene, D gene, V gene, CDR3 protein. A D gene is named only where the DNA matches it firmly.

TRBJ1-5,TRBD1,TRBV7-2,CASSQWTGSNQPQHF
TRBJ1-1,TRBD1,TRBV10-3,CAISQGQGNTEAFF
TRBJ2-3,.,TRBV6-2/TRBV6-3,CASSRLGTFPTDTQYF
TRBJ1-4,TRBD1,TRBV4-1,CASSQTTGQGHEKLFF
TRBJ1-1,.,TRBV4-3,CASSQVGAWDTEAFF
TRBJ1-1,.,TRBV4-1,CASSQANLILGTPPRAFF
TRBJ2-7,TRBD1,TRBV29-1,CSVPGQGRGQYF
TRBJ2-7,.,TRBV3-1,CASSQDLTGLEARSYEQYF
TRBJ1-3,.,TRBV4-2,CASSHSGPWDTIYF
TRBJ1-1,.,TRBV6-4,CASSAAAGAAEAFF
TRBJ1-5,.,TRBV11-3,CASSFGSNQPQHF
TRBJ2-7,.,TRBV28,CASSGAGTDQYEQYF
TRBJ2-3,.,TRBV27,CASSATEGTDTQYF
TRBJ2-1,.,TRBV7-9,CASSLGGSNEQFF
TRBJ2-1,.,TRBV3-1,CASSQGGGRYSYNEQFF
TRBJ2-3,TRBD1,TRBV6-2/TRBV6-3,CASRIRDRETDTQYF
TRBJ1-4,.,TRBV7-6,CASSLESWRVDEKLFF
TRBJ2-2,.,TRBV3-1,CASSPRASAYPGELFF
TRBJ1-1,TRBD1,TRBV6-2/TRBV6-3,CASSLQGEHTEAFF
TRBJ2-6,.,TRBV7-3,CASSFTGLQGDFDTSSGANVLTF
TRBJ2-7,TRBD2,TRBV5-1,CASSWREREIYEQYF
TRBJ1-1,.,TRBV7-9,CASSFGSTRNTEAFF
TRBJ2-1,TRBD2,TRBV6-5,CASSYSIAGGGNEQFF
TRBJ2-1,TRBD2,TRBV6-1,CASSEESGEYYNEQFF
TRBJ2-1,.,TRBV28,CASSLATGPSSYNEQFF
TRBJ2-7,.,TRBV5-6,CARSPGVGGYEQYF
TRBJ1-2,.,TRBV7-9,CASSLTNAPQAGYTF
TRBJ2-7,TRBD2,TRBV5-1,CASSLLRGLAGGGRPSYEQYF
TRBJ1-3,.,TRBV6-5,CASSYSYRGAGGNTIYF
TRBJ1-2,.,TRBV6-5,CASKAPNYGYTF
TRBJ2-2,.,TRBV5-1,CASSLAFGRAAGELFF
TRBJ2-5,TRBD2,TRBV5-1,CASSRSGSVRETQYF
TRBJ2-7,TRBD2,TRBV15,CATSTDSGRIPHEQYF
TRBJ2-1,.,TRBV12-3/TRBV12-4,CASSPRDGYNEQFF
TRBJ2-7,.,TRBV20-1,CSARGGRSYEQYF
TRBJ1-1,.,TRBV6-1,CASSQGTLNTEAFF
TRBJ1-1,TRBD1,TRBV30,CAWNVGQVNTEAFF
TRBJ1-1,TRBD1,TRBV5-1,CASRIRTGHTEAFF
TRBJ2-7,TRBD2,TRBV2,CASRVTSGLPYEQYF
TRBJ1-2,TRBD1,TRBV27,CASTRDRGGYYGYTF
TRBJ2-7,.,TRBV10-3,CAISSGGVTPYEQYF
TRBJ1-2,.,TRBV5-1,CASMGQYYGYTF
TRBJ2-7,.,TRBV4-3,CASSQDSGPTFYEQYF
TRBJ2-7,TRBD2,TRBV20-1,CSARLGVAGIGYEQYF
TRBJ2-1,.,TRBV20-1,CSARDLYEQFF
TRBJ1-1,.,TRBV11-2,CASRSWGTEAFF